One and the same sample provided the 32 T cell receptor beta chains below, sequenced in a study of cytomegalovirus exposure and HLA in healthy donors. Primers for the PCR totalled 60 Vbeta and 13 Jbeta. Method: immunoSEQ multiplex PCR; TCRdb's copy keeps in-frame clones and lacks some. The sample records 150,000 or so clones, over 60% being singletons. Sequenced: PBMCs. These receptors all come from a woman aged 40 to 50 in good health and CMV-seronegative.

This clone was picked up a small number of times. CDR3 in DNA: TGTGCCACCAGCAGGGATGACACGGGAAACACCATATATTTT. Translating gives CATSRDDTGNTIYF. The V and J genes are TRBV15 and TRBJ1-3; D gene ambiguous. Germline values: CDR1 LNHNV, CDR2 YYDKDF (reference sequence). Trimming removed 3 bases at V and 4 bases at J, with 10 bases between. This CDR3 has 14 amino acids.

The chain couples TRBV5-6 to TRBJ1-2; TRBD1 matches 11 bases. The CDR3 runs to 18 residues. With 4 bases clipped from V and 3 bases from J, the junction kept 14 bases outside the gene matches. Per germline, CDR1 SGHDT and CDR2 YYEEEE. The CDR3 bases are TGTGCCAGCAGCCCCCTTGCTGGACAGGGGGCTTTCTACTATGGCTACACCTTC. Encoded protein: CASSPLAGQGAFYYGYTF.

This chain joins TRBV6-5 and TRBJ2-5, with a weak D call TRBD2 (7 bases). The germline V gene encodes CDR1 MNHEY and CDR2 SVGAGI. CDR3 length equals 14 residues. The ends were cut back, 0 bases at V and 5 bases at J, with 10 bases in the middle. As DNA, the CDR3 is TGTGCCAGCAGTTACTCGGGGGGGCCTGAGACCCAGTACTTC. Its protein is CASSYSGGPETQYF.

The chain has TRBV10-2 and TRBJ2-2; possibly TRBD1 for D (5 bases). The CDR3 consists of 17 residues. Germline assignment: CDR1 WSHSY and CDR2 SAAADI. V lost 4 bases and J lost 3, with 18 bases in between. CDR3 region: CASSGESRQRHTGELFF. Here the CDR3 DNA reads TGCGCCAGCAGTGGTGAGTCGAGACAGAGACACACCGGGGAGCTGTTTTTT.

The chain is built from TRBV19 and TRBJ1-2; D possibly corresponds to TRBD1 (6 bases). The germline CDR1 and CDR2 sequences are LNHDA and SQIVND (reference sequence). V lost 5 bases to trimming and J lost 4 bases, with 23 bases between them. The CDR3 covers 17 residues. The CDR3 DNA sequence: TGTGCCAGTAGTCCGGCGGACAGTTTGGTCGTAGGCTATGGCTACACCTTC. Its protein is CASSPADSLVVGYGYTF.

The genes are TRBV5-1 and TRBJ2-3; a possible D gene is TRBD1 (6 bases). This CDR3 is 15 amino acids long. V was trimmed by 5 bases and J by 3 bases, leaving 16 bases between them. Germline CDR1 is SGHRS and CDR2 is YFSETQ. The CDR3 sequence: CASRDTQGRTDTQYF. DNA of the CDR3: TGCGCCAGCAGAGACACACAGGGTCGGACAGATACGCAGTATTTT. The entire variable domain, with the rest obtained from reference TRBV5-1 and TRBJ2-3, is as follows: KAGVTQTPRYLIKTRGQQVTLSCSPISGHRSVSWYQQTPGQGLQFLFEYFSETQRNKGNFPGRFSGRQFSNSRSEMNVSTLELGDSALYLCASRDTQGRTDTQYFGPGTRLTVL.

The chain couples TRBV5-4 to TRBJ2-2; a weak D match, TRBD1 (6 bases). The CDR3 is 18 amino acids. Per the germline V gene, CDR1 is SGHNT and CDR2 is YYREEE (reference sequence). The V gene lost 3 bases and the J gene lost 1 base, with 19 bases spanning the gap. Written as DNA, the CDR3 is TGTGCCAGCAGCTCCGATACAGGGATCCCGCTGAACACCGGGGAGCTGTTTTTT. It is translated as CASSSDTGIPLNTGELFF.

The gene calls are TRBV5-6 and TRBJ2-2; a weak D match, TRBD1 (6 bases). Germline values: CDR1 SGHDT, CDR2 YYEEEE. Trimming cost V 2 bases and J 5 bases, with 10 bases left between them. CDR3 size: 14 residues. The CDR3 DNA follows: TGTGCCAGCAGCTTCGACAGGCTTACCGGGGAGCTGTTTTTT. As protein: CASSFDRLTGELFF.

The chain employs TRBV7-8 and TRBJ2-5, with a weak D call TRBD2 (6 bases). The V gene lost 5 bases and the J gene lost 3 bases, with 16 bases spanning the gap. The germline gives CDR1 SGHVS, CDR2 FQNEAQ. CDR3 length: 15 residues. The DNA of the CDR3 is TGTGCCAGCAGCCAAAGGCGGGACCTTAAAGAGACCCAGTACTTC. This translates into CASSQRRDLKETQYF. Full variable domain (missing parts from reference TRBV7-8 and TRBJ2-5): GAGVSQSPRYKVAKRGQDVALRCDPISGHVSLFWYQQALGQGPEFLTYFQNEAQLDKSGLPSDRFFAERPEGSVSTLKIQRTQQEDSAVYLCASSQRRDLKETQYFGPGTRLLVL.

This chain joins TRBV6-1 and TRBJ1-1, with unresolved D. V gave up 2 bases and J gave up 8 bases, with 12 bases separating them. Looked up from germline, CDR1 is MNHNS and CDR2 is SASEGT. This CDR3 comprises 13 residues. This CDR3 reads CASSEINLKEAFF. CDR3 nucleotide sequence: TGTGCCAGCAGTGAAATAAACCTAAAGGAAGCTTTCTTT.

This chain joins TRBV18 and TRBJ1-6; D unclear. The germline V gene has CDR1 KGHSH and CDR2 LQKENI. Trimming pared 6 bases from V and 11 bases from J, leaving 17 bases between. CDR3 length: 14 residues. The CDR3 protein is CASSPTKIGTPLHF. The CDR3, as DNA: TGTGCCAGCTCCCCGACTAAAATCGGTACACCCCTCCACTTT.

The chain combines TRBV6-1 with TRBJ2-7, with D possibly TRBD1 on 6 matching bases. The V end was cut by 3 bases, the J end by 3 bases, with 15 bases between. Germline V gene lookup returns CDR1 MNHNS and CDR2 SASEGT. This CDR3 has 15 residues. The CDR3 coding sequence is TGTGCCAGCAGTGACTCAGGGGCGGCAAACTACGAGCAGTACTTC. It translates to CASSDSGAANYEQYF.

CDR3 sequence reads: CASSVRDYLNEQFF. CDR3 nucleotides: TGTGCCAGCAGCGTCCGGGACTACCTCAATGAGCAGTTCTTC. V gene TRBV9 combines with J gene TRBJ2-1; 7 bases match TRBD2. Per the germline V gene, CDR1 is SGDLS and CDR2 is YYNGEE. Losses at the gene ends were 2 bases for V and 6 bases for J; bases not matched to a gene: 5. The CDR3 has 14 residues. Full variable domain (remainder filled in from reference TRBV9 and TRBJ2-1): DSGVTQTPKHLITATGQRVTLRCSPRSGDLSVYWYQQSLDQGLQFLIQYYNGEERAKGNILERFSAQQFPDLHSELNLSSLELGDSALYFCASSVRDYLNEQFFGPGTRLTVL.

The gene calls are TRBV5-4 and TRBJ2-7, with 10 nucleotides matching TRBD1. This CDR3 is built from 16 residues. Germline values: CDR1 SGHNT, CDR2 YYREEE (reference sequence). Trimming at V came to 6 bases and at J to 5 bases, leaving 14 bases not matched to a gene. The CDR3 DNA reads as TGTGCCAGCACCATCAGACAGGGGGCTTTACAAAACGAGCAGTACTTC. Residues: CASTIRQGALQNEQYF.

The V call is TRBV25-1, the J call TRBJ1-2; the D is unclear. The CDR3 is 14 residues long. Germline assignment: CDR1 MGHDK and CDR2 SYGVNS. Trimming stripped 5 bases from V and 0 bases from J, with 10 bases between. CDR3 DNA: TGTGCCAGCAGTCGCGGGGATTCTAACTATGGCTACACCTTC. This encodes CASSRGDSNYGYTF.

The V call is TRBV6-5, the J call TRBJ2-6; a possible D gene is TRBD2 (5 bases). Looked up from germline, CDR1 is MNHEY and CDR2 is SVGAGI. This CDR3 contains 16 residues. V was pared by 2 bases and J by 2 bases, with 10 bases between. CDR3 loop: CASSYEGTAGANVLTF. CDR3 sequence (DNA): TGTGCCAGCAGTTACGAGGGTACGGCTGGGGCCAACGTCCTGACTTTC.

The rearrangement joins TRBV7-2 to TRBJ1-6; unclear D gene. Looked up from germline, CDR1 is SGHTA and CDR2 is FQGNSA. V lost 4 bases to trimming and J lost 7 bases, with 11 bases between them. This CDR3 has 14 amino acids. CDR3 coding DNA: TGTGCCAGCAGCTCCCGGACTGGCAATTCACCCCTCCACTTT. This sequence encodes CASSSRTGNSPLHF.

The rearrangement links TRBV29-1 to TRBJ1-4, with 7 positions matching TRBD1. The CDR3 is 12 residues long. Germline CDR1 reads SQVTM; CDR2 reads ANQGSEA. CDR3 protein: CNRDSSNEKLFF. CDR3 DNA sequence: TGCAACCGGGACAGCTCTAATGAAAAACTGTTTTTT.

A few counts support this clone. The J gene is TRBJ1-2, the V gene TRBV19, with 7 bases identical to TRBD1. The V gene end was trimmed by 5 bases and the J gene end by 4 bases; junction bases not matched to a gene: 7. This CDR3 spans 14 amino acids. Germline CDR1 and CDR2: LNHDA and SQIVND (reference sequence). CDR3 sequence reads: CASSDPGGIYGYTF. For the CDR3, the DNA is TGTGCCAGTAGTGACCCAGGGGGGATCTATGGCTACACCTTC.

The rearrangement joins TRBV4-1 to TRBJ2-3, with D unclear. Germline CDR1 MGHRA, CDR2 YSYEKL. The CDR3 length is 16 residues. The V end was cut by 1 base, the J end by 3 bases, with 14 bases between. In DNA form, the CDR3 reads TGCGCCAGCAGCCAAGTTCGCCCAGTTCAGACAGATACGCAGTATTTT. Encoded protein: CASSQVRPVQTDTQYF.

The J gene is TRBJ2-4, the V gene TRBV7-9; TRBD1 aligns across 10 bases. This CDR3 spans 16 amino acids. The germline V gene has CDR1 SEHNR and CDR2 FQNEAQ (reference sequence). V lost 5 bases to trimming and J lost 2 bases; unmatched junction nucleotides: 6. CDR3 residues: CASSHGTGATKNIQYF. CDR3 DNA: TGTGCCAGCAGCCACGGGACAGGGGCTACCAAAAACATTCAGTACTTC.

The rearrangement links TRBV4-1 to TRBJ1-1, with D unresolved. From germline, CDR1 is MGHRA and CDR2 YSYEKL. The CDR3 has 16 residues. The V end lost 3 bases, the J end lost 7 bases, and 21 bases lay between the germline ends. CDR3 amino acids: CASSHSTRRSPHEAFF. DNA of the CDR3: TGCGCCAGCAGCCATTCTACACGACGGAGCCCACATGAAGCTTTCTTT.

This clone was recorded a few times. This sequence joins TRBV4-2 and TRBJ2-1; TRBD2 aligns across 7 bases. The CDR3 is 16 amino acids. Germline CDR1 reads LGHNA; CDR2 reads YNFKEQ. The V segment lost 2 bases and the J segment 4 bases; nucleotides outside the gene matches: 8. The CDR3 reads CASSQTAASGYNEQFF. The DNA for the CDR3 is TGTGCCAGCAGCCAAACCGCGGCTAGCGGATACAATGAGCAGTTCTTC.

The rearrangement joins TRBV18 to TRBJ1-1; a possible D gene is TRBD1 (6 bases). This CDR3 comprises 15 residues. The germline V gene has CDR1 KGHSH and CDR2 LQKENI. The V and J ends lost 0 bases and 1 base respectively, with 9 bases between them. The CDR3 DNA reads TGTGCCAGCTCACCACCGGGACACCAGAACACTGAAGCTTTCTTT. It codes for CASSPPGHQNTEAFF. The full variable domain, in which reference TRBV18 and TRBJ1-1 provide the parts outside the CDR3, is NAGVMQNPRHLVRRRGQEARLRCSPMKGHSHVYWYRQLPEEGLKFMVYLQKENIIDESGMPKERFSAEFPKEGPSILRIQQVVRGDSAAYFCASSPPGHQNTEAFFGQGTRLTVV.

The gene calls are TRBV5-1 and TRBJ1-2, with 8 bases lining up with TRBD1. The germline V gene encodes CDR1 SGHRS and CDR2 YFSETQ. CDR3 length equals 14 residues. V gave up 0 bases and J gave up 7 bases; unmatched junction bases: 5. The CDR3: CASSLVPGQGGYTF. The CDR3 coding sequence is TGCGCCAGCAGCTTGGTCCCAGGACAGGGTGGCTACACCTTC.

Only a few counts were recorded for this clone. This sequence joins TRBV25-1 and TRBJ1-2, with D maybe TRBD1 (6 bases). In germline, CDR1 is MGHDK, CDR2 SYGVNS. Trimming removed 8 bases at V and 2 bases at J, with 9 bases between. The CDR3 spans 12 residues. CDR3 DNA sequence: TGTGCCAGCCACAGGGACAACTATGGCTACACCTTC. Encoded protein: CASHRDNYGYTF.

The gene calls are TRBV6-5 and TRBJ2-7; TRBD1 matches 7 bases. The CDR3 length is 14 residues. V gave up 6 bases and J gave up 5 bases; unmatched junction bases: 10. CDR1 is MNHEY and CDR2 is SVGAGI in the germline V gene. CDR3 residues: CASRSTGVSHEQYF. The CDR3 DNA is TGTGCCAGCAGGTCTACAGGGGTATCCCACGAGCAGTACTTC.

V gene TRBV27 combines with J gene TRBJ2-5; D remains unclear. The CDR3 loop spans 13 amino acids. V lost 7 bases and J 7 bases, leaving 16 bases between the germline ends. CDR1 MNHEY and CDR2 SMNVEV come from the germline V gene (reference sequence). CDR3 DNA: TGTGCCAGCACCTTATTCAAAGGCGGGACCCAGTACTTC. It yields the protein CASTLFKGGTQYF.

V usage is TRBV19 and J usage is TRBJ2-5; D possibly corresponds to TRBD1 (5 bases). Near its end, the DNA agrees better with TRBJ2-7, so the J call may be wrong. Germline V CDR1 and CDR2: LNHDA, SQIVND (reference sequence). The CDR3 contains 13 residues. DNA for the CDR3: TGTGCCAGTAGCAAAACAGGTACCTACGAGCAGTACTTC. The encoded protein is CASSKTGTYEQYF.

This clone was seen only a few times. This chain links TRBV19 with TRBJ2-7; TRBD1 matches 8 bases. The CDR3 runs to 11 residues. Germline values: CDR1 LNHDA, CDR2 SQIVND (reference sequence). Losses at the gene ends were 6 bases for V and 5 bases for J; bases not matched to a gene: 0. The CDR3 sequence is CASRTGDEQYF. CDR3 DNA: TGTGCCAGTAGGACAGGGGACGAGCAGTACTTC.

V and J are TRBV7-9 and TRBJ1-6, with D unresolved. Germline V lookup: CDR1 SEHNR, CDR2 FQNEAQ (reference sequence). Trimming shortened V by 6 bases and J by 8 bases, and 14 bases separated the two germline ends. This CDR3 spans 14 amino acids. The CDR3 loop is CASSPTIRDSPLHF. The DNA for the CDR3 is TGTGCCAGCAGTCCTACCATTCGAGATTCACCCCTCCACTTT. Looking up the rest from reference TRBV7-9 and TRBJ1-6 gives the full variable domain: DTGVSQNPRHKITKRGQNVTFRCDPISEHNRLYWYRQTLGQGPEFLTYFQNEAQLEKSRLLSDRFSAERPKGSFSTLEIQRTEQGDSAMYLCASSPTIRDSPLHFGNGTRLTVT.

This chain joins TRBV7-8 and TRBJ1-4; perhaps TRBD1 as D (5 bases). The V and J ends lost 5 bases and 2 bases respectively, with 12 bases between them. In germline, CDR1 is SGHVS, CDR2 FQNEAQ. The CDR3 covers 15 residues. The CDR3: CASSTQTVTNEKLFF. In DNA form, the CDR3 reads TGTGCCAGCAGCACACAGACAGTGACTAATGAAAAACTGTTTTTT.